The present TCR beta chain was sequenced within a study of T-cell memory formation after mild COVID-19. A single record per CDR3 protein comes from TCRdb applying MiXCR to the 5' RACE reads. The table includes roughly 610,000 distinct CDR3 sequences, 17% detected once. There are many counts of this clonotype. Trimming took 5 bases from V and 4 from J, leaving 16 bases between them. CDR1 is SGHRS, CDR2 YFSETQ, per germline. The CDR3 is 14 amino acids. The chain recombines TRBV5-1 with TRBJ2-7; D may correspond to TRBD1 or TRBD2 (6 bases each). The clonotype was recovered from an adult woman who had mild COVID-19 (a few samples of this study predate the infection). Cell type and time point are not known. The sequenced sample was PBMCs or a T cell subset sorted from them (not recorded which). The CDR3 spells CASSQGRGGYEQYF. For the CDR3, the DNA is TGCGCCAGCAGTCAAGGGAGAGGGGGGTACGAGCAGTACTTC.